The 3 T cell receptor beta chains listed next were all sequenced from one sample in a study of T-cell memory formation after mild COVID-19. TCRdb independently ran MiXCR on the 5' RACE reads; one entry per CDR3 protein. This sample yields approximately 580,000 distinct CDR3 sequences, of which 20% are seen a single time; roughly an eighth belongs to the top ten. The sample consisted of PBMCs or a T cell subset sorted from them (not recorded which). The receptor source for this set is an adult woman who had mild COVID-19 (a few samples of this study predate the infection). Cell type and time point are not known.

This clonotype was seen a handful of times. This chain links TRBV18 with TRBJ2-3; D is possibly TRBD2 (6 bases). In germline, CDR1 is KGHSH, CDR2 LQKENI. The CDR3 runs to 14 residues. Trimming shortened V by 6 bases and J by 6 bases, and 16 bases separated the two germline ends. Here the CDR3 DNA reads TGTGCCAGCTCCTATATCGGGGGTTATGATACGCAGTATTTT. It translates to CASSYIGGYDTQYF.

The CDR3 is CASSPPRASGSDEQFF. The DNA for the CDR3 is TGTGCCAGCTCACCTCCTCGGGCTAGCGGGAGCGATGAGCAGTTCTTC. The chain combines TRBV18 with TRBJ2-1, with 10 nucleotides matching TRBD2. After removal of 3 bases from V and 8 bases from J, the junction contained 10 bases not matched to a gene. Germline V gene data show CDR1 as KGHSH and CDR2 as LQKENI. CDR3 length: 16 residues.

The table lists this clonotype with a few counts. V gene TRBV11-2 combines with J gene TRBJ2-1; 8 positions agree with TRBD1. Germline V gene lookup returns CDR1 SGHAT and CDR2 FQNNGV. The CDR3 is 16 residues long. The trim removed 7 bases at V and 2 bases at J, leaving 10 bases unmatched. In DNA form, the CDR3 reads TGTGCCAGCACCCGAACACCGGGACAGGCCTACAATGAGCAGTTCTTC. Amino acid sequence: CASTRTPGQAYNEQFF.